This T cell receptor (beta chain) was obtained from a study of cytomegalovirus exposure and HLA in healthy donors. The study ran its PCR with 60 Vbeta and 13 Jbeta primers. Produced via immunoSEQ multiplex PCR; TCRdb's table is partial and in-frame only. The sample table includes over 100,000 clones. The study's findings and limits: Later analysis showed most CMV-associated TCR beta chains appearing HLA-restricted.

With regard to this clone: Its antigen is not known.

CDR1 is MNHEY, CDR2 SMNVEV, per germline (reference sequence). CDR3 length equals 13 residues. Trimming cost V 2 bases and J 6 bases, with 10 bases left between them. This sequence joins TRBV27 and TRBJ2-5, with a weak D call TRBD2 (5 bases). The source material was PBMCs. The sequence derives from a woman between 40 and 50 years old in good health and CMV-seropositive. CDR3 residues: CASSLTFGKTQYF. CDR3 bases: TGTGCCAGCAGTTTAACTTTCGGGAAGACCCAGTACTTC.